These 19 T cell receptor beta chains were all obtained from the same sample, sequenced in a study of regulatory T cells in long-lasting Graves disease. Indicated time point: persistent/refractory GD, antithyroid drugs over 5 years with positive TRAb. Construction of the TCR library relied on RNA isolated from PBMCs. Construction of the TCR beta libraries employed iRepertoire HTBI primers in conjunction with Arm-PCR of CDR3 regions. TCRdb called the multiplex PCR reads again in MiXCR, with one record for every CDR3 protein. Of a few hundred thousand distinct CDR3 sequences listed, about a quarter are singletons. The sequencing used peripheral blood mononuclear cells (PBMCs), collected when the disease was refractory, from a patient treated with antithyroid drugs. The receptor source for this set is a female donor with Graves disease.

This clonotype showed up just a few times. V and J are TRBV5-6 and TRBJ2-7; the D gene is possibly TRBD2 (5 bases). Per germline, CDR1 SGHDT and CDR2 YYEEEE. The CDR3 consists of 14 residues. The V end lost 0 bases, the J end lost 3 bases, and 10 bases lay between the germline ends. CDR3 sequence (DNA): TGTGCCAGCAGCTTGGCCCCGGGGAACTACGAGCAGTACTTC. This sequence encodes CASSLAPGNYEQYF. Looking up the rest from reference TRBV5-6 and TRBJ2-7 gives the full variable domain: DAGVTQSPTHLIKTRGQQVTLRCSPKSGHDTVSWYQQALGQGPQFIFQYYEEEERQRGNFPDRFSGHQFPNYSSELNVNALLLGDSALYLCASSLAPGNYEQYFGPGTRLTVT.

Only a few counts were recorded for this clonotype. J is TRBJ1-1 and V is TRBV30; D is perhaps TRBD1 (5 bases). Germline assignment: CDR1 GTSNPN and CDR2 SVGIG (reference sequence). The CDR3 sequence is 14 residues long. The ends were cut back, 4 bases at V and 7 bases at J, with 19 bases in the middle. The CDR3, as DNA: TGTGCCTGGAAAGTAGGGGTACTATGGGATGAAGCTTTCTTT. Translated, it gives CAWKVGVLWDEAFF.

This clonotype was seen more than once but under ten times. This chain joins TRBV27 and TRBJ1-2, with D unresolved. V shed 5 bases and J shed 8 bases, with 9 bases lying between them. The CDR3 spans 11 residues. From germline, CDR1 is MNHEY and CDR2 SMNVEV (reference sequence). The CDR3 here is CASSGGGGYTF. The CDR3 DNA follows: TGTGCCAGCAGTGGAGGTGGAGGCTACACCTTC.

This clonotype was recorded a few times. The V call is TRBV2, the J call TRBJ2-3; 9 bases map to TRBD1. CDR1 and CDR2 (germline): SNHLY, FYNNEI. V lost 5 bases to trimming and J lost 1 base; unmatched junction nucleotides: 4. This CDR3 comprises 15 residues. CDR3 amino acids: CASSLQGAGTDTQYF. DNA of the CDR3: TGTGCCAGCAGTCTACAGGGGGCTGGCACAGATACGCAGTATTTT.

This clonotype was observed many times. The chain employs TRBV2 and TRBJ2-7, with D tentatively TRBD2 (6 bases). Germline-derived CDR1 and CDR2 are SNHLY and FYNNEI. The CDR3 loop spans 15 amino acids. V dropped 2 bases and J dropped 2 bases, with 13 bases sitting between them. The CDR3 spells CASSERRDLAYEQYF. Here the CDR3 DNA reads TGTGCCAGCAGTGAAAGGCGGGATCTAGCCTACGAGCAGTACTTC.

This clonotype was recorded a few times. V gene TRBV20-1 combines with J gene TRBJ1-2; the D gene is possibly TRBD1 (6 bases). This CDR3 has 16 residues. V shed 3 bases and J shed 2 bases, with 19 bases lying between them. CDR1 and CDR2 (germline): DFQATT, SNEGSKA (reference sequence). The CDR3 reads CSAREKRQASNYGYTF. For the CDR3, the DNA is TGCAGTGCTAGGGAGAAAAGACAGGCGAGCAACTATGGCTACACCTTC.

The CDR3 reads CASSIGWWGTNTGELFF. In nucleotides, the CDR3 is TGTGCCAGTAGTATTGGGTGGTGGGGGACCAACACCGGGGAGCTGTTTTTT. The genes are TRBV19 and TRBJ2-2; possibly TRBD1 or TRBD2 for D (5 bases each). Germline V lookup: CDR1 LNHDA, CDR2 SQIVND (reference sequence). The ends were cut back, 3 bases at V and 2 bases at J, with 16 bases in the middle. The CDR3 has 17 amino acids.

The V call is TRBV10-3, the J call TRBJ1-5; no definite D call. Trimming left V 3 bases short and J 2 bases short, with 11 bases between. The CDR3 is 15 amino acids. Germline assignment: CDR1 ENHRY and CDR2 SYGVKD. The CDR3 region is CAISDGGSGNQPQHF. The DNA for the CDR3 is TGTGCCATCAGTGACGGCGGGAGCGGCAATCAGCCCCAGCATTTT.

This clonotype was seen ten or more times. V is TRBV6-1 and J is TRBJ2-7, with TRBD1 as a possible D gene (5 bases). Trimming took off 6 bases at V and 1 base at J, with 13 bases between the two ends. Germline-derived CDR1 and CDR2 are MNHNS and SASEGT. The CDR3 consists of 14 residues. In DNA, the CDR3 is TGTGCCAGCAGCAGAATGCAGGGTTCCTACGAGCAGTACTTC. Protein sequence: CASSRMQGSYEQYF.

This clonotype has just a few counts. The rearrangement uses TRBV29-1 and TRBJ2-7, with TRBD1 as a possible D gene (5 bases). V shed 7 bases and J shed 2 bases, with 12 bases lying between them. The CDR3 is 12 residues long. Per the germline V gene, CDR1 is SQVTM and CDR2 is ANQGSEA. The CDR3 loop is CSAQGETYEQYF. The CDR3 DNA sequence: TGCAGCGCCCAAGGGGAAACCTACGAGCAGTACTTC.

The chain couples TRBV30 to TRBJ2-2; 7 bases line up with TRBD2. The trim removed 0 bases at V and 4 bases at J, leaving 14 bases unmatched. CDR1 is GTSNPN, CDR2 SVGIG, per germline (reference sequence). The CDR3 has 18 residues. The CDR3 sequence: CAWSVLSGAGEVTGELFF. CDR3 DNA: TGTGCCTGGAGTGTACTGTCTGGGGCGGGAGAGGTCACCGGGGAGCTGTTTTTT. Full variable domain (rest looked up from reference TRBV30 and TRBJ2-2): SQTIHQWPATLVQPVGSPLSLECTVEGTSNPNLYWYRQAAGRGLQLLFYSVGIGQISSEVPQNLSASRPQDRQFILSSKKLLLSDSGFYLCAWSVLSGAGEVTGELFFGEGSRLTVL.

This clonotype was seen only a few times. The V call is TRBV6-1, the J call TRBJ2-7; a possible D gene is TRBD2 (6 bases). Germline values: CDR1 MNHNS, CDR2 SASEGT. Trimming took off 5 bases at V and 3 bases at J, with 17 bases between the two ends. The CDR3 sequence is 15 residues long. CDR3 in DNA: TGTGCCAGCAGTACCAGCCCGACTAGGATCTACGAGCAGTACTTC. This encodes CASSTSPTRIYEQYF.

The chain uses TRBV27 and TRBJ2-7; D assignment may be TRBD1 or TRBD2 (7 bases each). CDR1 is MNHEY, CDR2 SMNVEV, per germline (reference sequence). V gave up 4 bases and J gave up 4 bases, with 17 bases separating them. The CDR3 extends over 15 amino acids. This chain's CDR3 is CASSSGEGARYEQYF. The CDR3 DNA reads TGTGCCAGCAGTTCGGGGGAGGGGGCGCGGTACGAGCAGTACTTC.

This chain joins TRBV19 and TRBJ1-5; no clear D. Germline V gives CDR1 LNHDA, CDR2 SQIVND (reference sequence). V was pared by 3 bases and J by 2 bases, with 11 bases between. The CDR3 loop spans 15 amino acids. The CDR3 sequence: CASSMEGLGNQPQHF. In DNA, the CDR3 is TGTGCCAGTAGTATGGAGGGTTTAGGCAATCAGCCCCAGCATTTT.

This chain links TRBV29-1 with TRBJ2-7; perhaps TRBD1 as D (5 bases). The CDR3 length is 12 residues. The germline V and J ends were trimmed by 1 base and 5 bases, with 9 bases remaining between them. Germline CDR1 is SQVTM and CDR2 is ANQGSEA. The CDR3 is CSVEGQGHEQYF. In DNA, the CDR3 is TGCAGCGTTGAAGGCCAGGGTCACGAGCAGTACTTC.

This chain joins TRBV28 and TRBJ2-3; D gene unclear. The CDR3 totals 13 residues. Germline V gene data show CDR1 as MDHEN and CDR2 as SYDVKM. V was clipped by 5 bases and J by 4 bases, with 10 bases between them. This CDR3 reads CASSQSVADTQYF. The CDR3 DNA reads TGTGCCAGCAGTCAGTCGGTAGCAGATACGCAGTATTTT.

This clonotype was counted at least ten times. The CDR3 DNA sequence: TGTGCCAGCAGCTTAGGAACCTATAATTCACCCCTCCACTTT. As protein: CASSLGTYNSPLHF. The chain has TRBV7-2 and TRBJ1-6; D ambiguous. Trimming left V 1 base short and J 2 bases short, with 3 bases between. From germline, CDR1 is SGHTA and CDR2 FQGNSA. The CDR3 is 14 amino acids.

The rearrangement uses TRBV7-9 and TRBJ1-5; D is ambiguous. CDR3 length: 14 amino acids. Germline V CDR1 and CDR2: SEHNR, FQNEAQ (reference sequence). V was cut by 6 bases and J by 4 bases, with 13 bases left in between. As DNA, the CDR3 is TGTGCCAGCAGTGACGGACGCATGAATCAGCCCCAGCATTTT. Translated: CASSDGRMNQPQHF.

This clonotype appeared a few times. The genes are TRBV5-1 and TRBJ2-4; tentatively, D is TRBD2 (6 bases). The CDR3 runs to 16 residues. Germline CDR1 is SGHRS and CDR2 is YFSETQ. V lost 4 bases and J 7 bases, leaving 21 bases between the germline ends. The CDR3 DNA reads TGCGCCAGCAGCCAATATTCGGCCGGGACTGCTAACATTCAGTACTTC. Its protein product is CASSQYSAGTANIQYF.